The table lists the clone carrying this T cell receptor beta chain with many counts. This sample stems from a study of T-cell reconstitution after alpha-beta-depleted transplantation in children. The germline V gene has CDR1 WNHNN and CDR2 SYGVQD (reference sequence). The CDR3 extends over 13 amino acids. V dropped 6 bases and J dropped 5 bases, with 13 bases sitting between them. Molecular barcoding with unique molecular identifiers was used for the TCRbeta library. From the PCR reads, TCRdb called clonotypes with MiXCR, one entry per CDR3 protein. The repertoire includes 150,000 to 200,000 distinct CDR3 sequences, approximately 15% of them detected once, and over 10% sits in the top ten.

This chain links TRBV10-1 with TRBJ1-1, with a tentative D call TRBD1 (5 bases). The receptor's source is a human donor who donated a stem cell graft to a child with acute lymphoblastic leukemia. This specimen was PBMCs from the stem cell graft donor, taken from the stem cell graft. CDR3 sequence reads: CASSPGLETEAFF. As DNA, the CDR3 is TGCGCCAGCAGCCCGGGGCTTGAGACTGAAGCTTTCTTT.